This T cell receptor beta chain is from a study of T cell responses to AZD1222 COVID-19 vaccine. The repertoire was sequenced with immunoSEQ multiplex PCR; TCRdb's copy has only in-frame clones and lacks some. The repertoire includes 110,000 to 150,000 clones, more than 80% of them detected once, and around 1.5% sits in the top ten. V lost 6 bases and J 2 bases, leaving 5 bases between the germline ends. Looked up from germline, CDR1 is MDHEN and CDR2 is SYDVKM. The CDR3 covers 11 residues. This specimen consisted of peripheral blood, obtained on day 0 of AZD1222 vaccination. This receptor was obtained from an adult in good health. The rearrangement links TRBV28 to TRBJ2-7, with a tentative D call TRBD1 (5 bases). CDR3 region: CASRTAYEQYF. The DNA for the CDR3 is TGTGCCAGCAGGACAGCCTACGAGCAGTACTTC. The variable domain in full, with the rest retrieved from reference TRBV28 and TRBJ2-7, is DVKVTQSSRYLVKRTGEKVFLECVQDMDHENMFWYRQDPGLGLRLIYFSYDVKMKEKGDIPEGYSVSREKKERFSLILESASTNQTSMYLCASRTAYEQYFGPGTRLTVT.